These T cell receptor beta chains were read from a single sample in a study of CD8 T cells in Susac syndrome. From the immunoSEQ multiplex PCR reads, TCRdb called clonotypes with MiXCR, one entry per CDR3 protein. This table has 150,000 to 190,000 distinct CDR3 sequences, roughly 96% appearing once. The sequencing sample was made of CD8+ T cells from PBMCs. The receptors derive from a human donor with multiple sclerosis. The CDR3 runs from the conserved cysteine through the conserved F or W. A D gene is named only where the DNA matches it firmly. A clone size is listed for some rows: how often the clone was seen (once, few, many), or a class if it is expanded.

>NA|TRBJ1-6|TRBV19|TRBD1
CASSIDWTGGVRPLHF
TGTGCCAGTAGTATAGACTGGACAGGAGGGGTCAGACCCCTCCACTTT
>NA|TRBJ1-2|TRBV25-1|TRBD1
CALDRGGYGYTF
TGTGCCCTTGACAGGGGAGGCTATGGCTACACCTTC
>NA|TRBJ2-3|TRBV20-1|TRBD2
CSARTSAYAAQYF
TGCAGTGCCCGGACTAGCGCCTATGCGGCGCAGTATTTT
>NA|TRBJ2-1|TRBV29-1|TRBD1
CSVESLGTGGARWDEQFF
TGCAGCGTTGAGAGTCTCGGGACAGGGGGCGCCAGATGGGATGAGCAGTTCTTC
>NA|TRBJ2-7|TRBV3-1|NA
CASRGDSYEQYF
TGTGCCAGCAGGGGAGACTCCTACGAGCAGTACTTC
>NA|TRBJ2-7|TRBV29-1|NA
CSVVQAGSYEQYF
TGCAGCGTTGTTCAAGCCGGCTCCTACGAGCAGTACTTC
>NA|TRBJ2-7|TRBV7-9|NA
CASSLGHGSSYEQYF
TGTGCCAGCAGCTTAGGGCACGGGTCTTCCTACGAGCAGTACTTC
>NA|TRBJ2-3|TRBV20-1|NA
CSARGRGSVDTQYF
TGCAGTGCTAGGGGGCGAGGGTCCGTAGATACGCAGTATTTT
>NA|TRBJ1-2|TRBV30|NA
CACPGTAYGYTF
TGTGCCTGCCCCGGGACGGCTTATGGCTACACCTTC
>NA|TRBJ1-6|TRBV12-3/TRBV12-4|TRBD1
CASSLQGALMPLHF
TGTGCCAGCAGCTTACAGGGGGCGCTTATGCCCCTCCACTTT
>once|TRBJ2-1|TRBV5-1|NA
CASSLAQRRGWGNEQFF
TGCGCCAGCAGCTTGGCCCAGAGGCGGGGCTGGGGCAATGAGCAGTTCTTC
>NA|TRBJ1-5|TRBV7-6|TRBD1
CASSQKGTGGQPQHF
TGTGCCAGCAGCCAGAAAGGGACAGGGGGGCAGCCCCAGCATTTT
>NA|TRBJ2-1|TRBV20-1|TRBD2
CSAKRTSRGPYNEQFF
TGCAGTGCTAAAAGGACTAGCCGGGGGCCTTACAATGAGCAGTTCTTC
>NA|TRBJ2-1|TRBV13|TRBD2
CASSSGTSGGNEQFF
TGTGCCAGCAGCTCTGGGACTAGCGGGGGAAATGAGCAGTTCTTC
>once|TRBJ2-1|TRBV11-2|NA
CASSPPINYNEQFF
TGTGCCAGCAGTCCTCCTATAAACTACAATGAGCAGTTCTTC
>NA|TRBJ2-5|TRBV5-1|TRBD2
CASTGTTETQYF
TGCGCCAGCACAGGGACTACCGAGACCCAGTACTTC
>NA|TRBJ2-1|TRBV2|NA
CASSEQTEQVF
TGTGCCAGCAGTGAACAGACCGAGCAGGTCTTC
>NA|TRBJ2-7|TRBV5-4|NA
CASSTSTYEQYF
TGTGCCAGCAGCACCTCCACCTACGAGCAGTACTTC
>NA|TRBJ2-5|TRBV5-4|NA
CASSPGLSQETQYF
TGTGCCAGCAGCCCGGGACTCTCCCAAGAGACCCAGTACTTC
>NA|TRBJ2-7|TRBV20-1|NA
CSARVEGGHEQYF
TGCAGTGCTAGAGTTGAGGGGGGCCACGAGCAGTACTTC
>NA|TRBJ1-5|TRBV11-2|NA
CASSWGIDQPQHF
TGTGCCAGCAGCTGGGGGATAGATCAGCCCCAGCATTTT
>NA|TRBJ1-4|TRBV29-1|TRBD1
CRRRNRGSEKLFF
TGCAGACGGAGGAACAGGGGTAGCGAAAAACTGTTTTTT
>NA|TRBJ2-5|TRBV29-1|NA
CSVPSGVETQYF
TGCAGCGTTCCTTCAGGGGTAGAGACCCAGTACTTC
>NA|TRBJ1-2|TRBV30|TRBD1
CAWDRGSYGYTF
TGTGCCTGGGACAGGGGATCGTACGGCTACACCTTC
>NA|TRBJ2-1|TRBV3-1|NA
CASSQGGGPRDEQFF
TGTGCCAGCAGCCAAGGCGGGGGCCCCCGGGATGAGCAGTTCTTC
>NA|TRBJ2-3|TRBV5-1|TRBD1
CASSRGQGASDTQYF
TGCGCCAGCAGCAGAGGACAGGGGGCCTCAGATACGCAGTATTTT
>NA|TRBJ2-3|TRBV7-9|NA
CASSTFTDTQYF
TGTGCCAGCAGCACCTTCACAGATACGCAGTATTTT
>NA|TRBJ1-1|TRBV6-6|TRBD1
CATGTGRNTEAFF
TGTGCCACCGGGACAGGGAGAAACACTGAAGCTTTCTTT
>NA|TRBJ2-7|TRBV27|NA
CASSGWDSGYEQYF
TGTGCCAGCAGTGGGTGGGACAGCGGGTACGAGCAGTACTTC
>NA|TRBJ2-1|TRBV12-3/TRBV12-4|TRBD2
CASNLAGGLENEQFF
TGTGCCAGCAACCTAGCGGGGGGGCTGGAAAATGAGCAGTTCTTC
>NA|TRBJ2-7|TRBV20-1|NA
CSADSSGPYEQYF
TGCAGTGCTGATTCCTCGGGGCCCTACGAGCAGTACTTC
>NA|TRBJ2-7|TRBV12-3/TRBV12-4|NA
CATGWGEEQYF
TGTGCCACCGGGTGGGGGGAAGAGCAGTACTTC
>NA|TRBJ2-5|TRBV30|TRBD2
CAWSGRLAGYQETQYF
TGTGCCTGGAGTGGCCGACTAGCGGGTTACCAAGAGACCCAGTACTTC
>once|TRBJ2-1|TRBV15|NA
CATSRGDRQGNEQFF
TGTGCCACCAGCAGGGGGGACCGACAAGGGAATGAGCAGTTCTTC
>NA|TRBJ1-5|TRBV27|NA
CASGLGGAEQPQHF
TGTGCCAGTGGATTGGGGGGGGCGGAACAGCCCCAGCATTTT
>NA|TRBJ2-3|TRBV27|NA
CASSFALAADTQYF
TGTGCCAGCAGTTTCGCACTAGCAGCAGATACGCAGTATTTT
>NA|TRBJ1-1|TRBV3-1|TRBD1
CASSPWDRMNTEAFF
TGTGCCAGCAGCCCATGGGACAGGATGAACACTGAAGCTTTCTTT